The 13 T cell receptor beta chains below were found in one sample sequenced in a study of cytomegalovirus exposure and HLA in healthy donors. 13 Jbeta primers and 60 Vbeta primers were used for the PCR. Only in-frame clones appear in the TCRdb table, and some are missing; sequencing was by immunoSEQ multiplex PCR. The sample has about 83,000 clones; roughly 80% are singletons. The sequencing sample was made of PBMCs. These receptors all stem from a woman in her 30s in good health and CMV-seronegative.

V is TRBV6-5 and J is TRBJ1-1; tentatively, D is TRBD1 (6 bases). The germline CDR1 and CDR2 sequences are MNHEY and SVGAGI. The CDR3 spans 12 residues. V lost 6 bases and J lost 3, with 8 bases in between. The CDR3 DNA reads as TGTGCCAGCAGGAACAGGGACACTGAAGCTTTCTTT. Protein product: CASRNRDTEAFF.

The chain links TRBV2 to TRBJ1-2; 7 positions agree with TRBD1. With 4 bases clipped from V and 7 bases from J, the junction kept 15 bases outside the gene matches. Germline CDR1 is SNHLY and CDR2 is FYNNEI. This CDR3 has 16 residues. Here the CDR3 reads CASSARAGTAFGGYTF. In DNA form, the CDR3 reads TGTGCCAGCAGTGCTAGGGCCGGGACAGCCTTTGGTGGCTACACCTTC.

The J gene is TRBJ1-1, the V gene TRBV5-1, with TRBD1 matching over 8 bases. CDR1 is SGHRS, CDR2 YFSETQ, per germline. V lost 4 bases and J lost 1; bases outside the gene matches: 6. This CDR3 has 15 amino acids. The CDR3 sequence is CASSTRDRRNTEAFF. The CDR3, as DNA: TGCGCCAGCAGCACACGGGACAGGAGGAACACTGAAGCTTTCTTT.

The genes are TRBV21-1 and TRBJ1-4; TRBD1 reflects the table's D call only, with no check against the DNA. TRBV21-1 is listed as a pseudogene. There are 18 residues in the CDR3. CDR3 in amino acids: CASSLSYRDRGYNEKLFF. CDR3 DNA sequence: TGTGCCAGCAGCCTATCCTACCGGGACAGGGGATATAATGAAAAACTGTTTTTT.

The chain couples TRBV11-2 to TRBJ2-5, with D possibly TRBD1 on 5 matching bases. The CDR3 consists of 13 residues. Germline assignment: CDR1 SGHAT and CDR2 FQNNGV. V dropped 6 bases and J dropped 4 bases, with 12 bases sitting between them. The chain's CDR3 is CASRPGSRETQYF. The DNA of the CDR3 is TGTGCCAGCAGGCCAGGGTCTAGAGAGACCCAGTACTTC.

The V gene is TRBV7-8, the J gene TRBJ2-7; the D gene is possibly TRBD2 (6 bases). Trimming took 4 bases from V and 4 from J, leaving 23 bases between them. The CDR3 loop spans 17 amino acids. Germline CDR1 SGHVS, CDR2 FQNEAQ. The CDR3 here is CASSSRLGWSSEYEQYF. The CDR3 DNA follows: TGTGCCAGCAGCTCCCGACTCGGGTGGTCTAGCGAGTACGAGCAGTACTTC.

This clone appeared a single time. The rearrangement uses TRBV7-9 and TRBJ2-2, with D tentatively TRBD1 (6 bases). The CDR3 sequence is 15 residues long. Germline CDR1 reads SEHNR; CDR2 reads FQNEAQ (reference sequence). Trimming stripped 4 bases from V and 2 bases from J, with 11 bases between. The CDR3 DNA is TGTGCCAGCAGCTCCCAGGACAGAAACACCGGGGAGCTGTTTTTT. Residues: CASSSQDRNTGELFF.

For this clone: A read error may produce the germline difference seen at one junction end. The DNA of the CDR3 is TGTTCCAGCAGCCCGCCGAACGGACAGGATATAATCTCACCCCTCCACTTT. This codes for CSSSPPNGQDIISPLHF. The chain recombines TRBV7-9 with TRBJ1-6, with 7 bases identical to TRBD1. The CDR3 is 17 amino acids. The V gene's germline CDR1 is SEHNR and CDR2 FQNEAQ (reference sequence).

This chain joins TRBV5-6 and TRBJ2-3, with D unresolved. In germline, CDR1 is SGHDT, CDR2 YYEEEE. This CDR3 is built from 14 residues. V lost 0 bases and J 1 base, leaving 6 bases between the germline ends. CDR3 protein: CASSLVSGTDTQYF. The CDR3 bases are TGTGCCAGCAGCTTGGTTTCCGGCACAGATACGCAGTATTTT.

The rearrangement uses TRBV5-1 and TRBJ2-3; 11 bases align to TRBD2. Germline CDR1 SGHRS, CDR2 YFSETQ. J was trimmed by 0 bases and V by 4 bases; bases with no gene match: 16. The CDR3 spans 20 residues. CDR3 amino acids: CASSPEWRPLAGGSTDTQYF. The CDR3 DNA is TGCGCCAGCAGCCCCGAATGGCGCCCGCTAGCGGGAGGTAGCACAGATACGCAGTATTTT.

J is TRBJ2-3 and V is TRBV6-1, with TRBD2 as a possible D gene (6 bases). The ends were cut back, 7 bases at V and 4 bases at J, with 15 bases in the middle. Germline V gene data show CDR1 as MNHNS and CDR2 as SASEGT. This CDR3 spans 14 amino acids. The CDR3 coding sequence is TGTGCCAGCAATCCGGAGGGCCGCGCAGATACGCAGTATTTT. Amino acids: CASNPEGRADTQYF.

The chain uses TRBV5-1 and TRBJ1-1, with a possible D match to TRBD1 (6 bases). The V gene's germline CDR1 is SGHRS and CDR2 YFSETQ. The CDR3 runs 14 residues. The V gene lost 7 bases and the J gene lost 3 bases, with 16 bases spanning the gap. The CDR3 coding sequence is TGCGCCAGCCAAATGAGGGGGGGGGACACTGAAGCTTTCTTT. Translating gives CASQMRGGDTEAFF.

The V gene is TRBV28, the J gene TRBJ2-7; 14 bases are shared with TRBD2. The CDR3 extends over 19 amino acids. The J segment lost 7 bases and the V segment lost 3 bases, leaving 17 bases of the junction unmatched. Germline CDR1 MDHEN, CDR2 SYDVKM. The CDR3, as DNA: TGTGCCAGCAGTTTCATGGGACTAGCGGGAGCCCCGGGCAGGGGAGAGCAGTACTTC. Translation: CASSFMGLAGAPGRGEQYF.